This T cell receptor beta chain was captured by sequencing in a study of T cell responses to AZD1222 COVID-19 vaccine. The repertoire was sequenced with immunoSEQ multiplex PCR; TCRdb's copy has only in-frame clones and lacks some. The data show 50,000 to 75,000 clones, 80% to 90% seen once. The germline V and J ends were trimmed by 3 bases and 0 bases, with 4 bases remaining between them. Germline CDR1 is MNHEY and CDR2 is SMNVEV (reference sequence). The CDR3 is 13 residues long. The chain recombines TRBV27 with TRBJ2-3; D not certain. This sample comprised peripheral blood, obtained 28 days after the second AZD1222 dose. The clonotype originates from an adult who received the AZD1222 COVID-19 vaccine. CDR3 nucleotide sequence: TGTGCCAGCAGTTTCTTTAGCACAGATACGCAGTATTTT. Protein product: CASSFFSTDTQYF.